The subject of this entry is one T cell receptor (beta chain). This sample stems from a study of T cell responses to AZD1222 COVID-19 vaccine. Produced via immunoSEQ multiplex PCR; TCRdb's table is partial and in-frame only. In the table there are 110,000 to 150,000 clones, about 90% of which are singletons. Germline V gene lookup returns CDR1 GTSNPN and CDR2 SVGIG (reference sequence). The V gene lost 5 bases and the J gene lost 3 bases, with 13 bases spanning the gap. The CDR3 loop spans 13 amino acids. The chain joins TRBV30 to TRBJ1-1; unclear D gene. Sequencing used peripheral blood, obtained on day 0 of AZD1222 vaccination. The TCR originated in an adult in good health. CDR3 sequence (DNA): TGTGCCTGGTCCCAAGGTCGGGACACTGAAGCTTTCTTT. It is translated as CAWSQGRDTEAFF.